This T cell receptor beta chain comes out of a study of CD8+CD57+ T cells in acquired aplastic anemia. CDR3 and TCR beta VDJ profiling relied on a genomic DNA template. Each CDR3 protein gets one entry after TCRdb re-called the reads with MiXCR. The table includes 90,000 to 150,000 distinct CDR3 sequences, 50% to 60% detected once. Whoever was chosen for sequencing had shown CD8+CD57+ cell expansion by flow cytometry. Everyone among the patients had severe acquired aplastic anemia. V shed 5 bases, J shed 5 bases, and the junction held 10 bases outside the gene matches. The CDR3 loop spans 15 amino acids. Per the germline V gene, CDR1 is SEHNR and CDR2 is FQNEAQ (reference sequence).

The chain employs TRBV7-9 and TRBJ2-7, with 9 nucleotides matching TRBD1. The sample was sorted CD4+, CD8+, or CD8+CD57+ T cells (not recorded which) from PBMCs. The origin of this receptor is a human donor with aplastic anemia. CDR3 nucleotides: TGTGCCAGCAGCCCCCCGGGACAGGGTAACAACGAGCAGTACTTC. This gives the protein CASSPPGQGNNEQYF.